These 29 T cell receptor beta chains share one sample of origin, sequenced in a study of T cells expressing NK-cell markers. TCRdb reprocessed the 5' RACE reads and reports one entry per CDR3 protein, with no DNA. The ten top clones account for approximately 0.39%, within a sample of roughly 280,000 distinct CDR3 sequences. Sequencing was done on a sample of blood T cells: a sorted CD56 or NKG2C T cell subset, CD4+ or CD8+ T cells, or bulk PBMC T cells (not recorded which). The receptor set was obtained from a man between 18 and 35 years old in good health.

V usage is TRBV2 and J usage is TRBJ2-7; TCRdb's D call of TRBD2 is untestable without DNA. The CDR3 spans 16 residues. The germline gives CDR1 SNHLY, CDR2 FYNNEI. CDR3 protein: CASRRGLAGTSYEQYF.

The rearrangement joins TRBV2 to TRBJ2-3; the TCRdb D gene call, TRBD2, has no DNA to confirm it. The germline CDR1 and CDR2 sequences are SNHLY and FYNNEI. The CDR3 sequence is 15 residues long. The CDR3 protein is CASRDSGRPTDTQYF.

This rearrangement joins TRBV18 to TRBJ2-3; TCRdb's D gene call, TRBD2, goes unchecked for lack of DNA. This CDR3 region has 17 residues. CDR1 and CDR2 from the germline V gene are KGHSH and LQKENI. CDR3 loop: CASSLLMTSGRVDTQYF.

This chain links TRBV15 with TRBJ2-3. In germline, CDR1 is LNHNV, CDR2 YYDKDF (reference sequence). This CDR3 has 15 amino acids. This chain's CDR3 is CATSRDGVFTDTQYF.

The rearrangement uses TRBV20-1 and TRBJ2-1; TCRdb lists TRBD2, though no DNA is available to test this call. This CDR3 has 11 amino acids. The germline gives CDR1 DFQATT, CDR2 SNEGSKA (reference sequence). The CDR3 loop reads CSEGLADEQFF.

This chain uses TRBV6-1 with TRBJ2-5; TCRdb gives TRBD2 as the D gene, but with no DNA this cannot be confirmed. This CDR3 has 15 amino acids. Germline CDR1 and CDR2: MNHNS and SASEGT. The CDR3 protein is CASSGLAGASETQYF.

The J gene is TRBJ2-1, the V gene TRBV5-5; TCRdb designates TRBD2, a call that cannot be tested without DNA. Germline V gene lookup returns CDR1 SGHKS and CDR2 YYEKEE (reference sequence). The CDR3 is 15 amino acids. This CDR3 reads CASSSLAGGPDEQFF.

The rearrangement joins TRBV12-3 or TRBV12-4 to TRBJ1-2; TCRdb designates TRBD1, a call that cannot be tested without DNA. The CDR3 extends over 14 amino acids. CDR3 residues: CASSLPGAYYGYTF.

The chain has TRBV5-4 and TRBJ2-7. The CDR3 sequence is 14 residues long. Germline V gene sequence: CDR1 SGHNT, CDR2 YYREEE (reference sequence). CDR3 sequence reads: CASSWDTNVGEQYF.

The chain carries TRBV24-1 and TRBJ2-1; lacking DNA, the TRBD2 call made by TCRdb goes unchecked. Germline values: CDR1 KGHDR, CDR2 SFDVKD. The CDR3 covers 18 residues. This CDR3 reads CATSDPRGDYKRRNEQFF.

The chain carries TRBV20-1 and TRBJ2-1; TCRdb reports TRBD2, a call that lacks DNA to check it against. The CDR3 extends over 13 amino acids. Germline V gene data show CDR1 as DFQATT and CDR2 as SNEGSKA (reference sequence). The CDR3 sequence: CSAPGQRESEQFF.

The chain uses TRBV12-3 or TRBV12-4 and TRBJ2-7; absent DNA, TCRdb's TRBD1 call cannot be checked. The CDR3 is 15 residues long. CDR3 sequence: CASSSRQGPYYEQYF.

This sequence joins TRBV5-1 and TRBJ2-3. The germline V gene has CDR1 SGHRS and CDR2 YFSETQ. This CDR3 is 13 amino acids long. CDR3 sequence: CASSPEFTDTQYF.

The chain employs TRBV15 and TRBJ1-6; TCRdb proposes TRBD1, but this gene call is untestable without DNA. The CDR3 is 17 amino acids. Germline-derived CDR1 and CDR2 are LNHNV and YYDKDF (reference sequence). CDR3 region: CATSRDSPDRGNSPLHF.

The J gene is TRBJ1-2, the V gene TRBV20-1; TCRdb proposes TRBD1, but this gene call is untestable without DNA. Germline values: CDR1 DFQATT, CDR2 SNEGSKA (reference sequence). The CDR3 is 14 residues long. CDR3 sequence reads: CSAPGQGDNYGYTF.

V and J are TRBV13 and TRBJ2-1; the TCRdb call, TRBD2, lacks DNA for checking. The CDR3 runs 13 residues. Per the germline V gene, CDR1 is PRHDT and CDR2 is FYEKMQ (reference sequence). The CDR3 sequence is CASSFSGIVEQFF. The full variable domain, in which reference TRBV13 and TRBJ2-1 provide the parts outside the CDR3, is AAGVIQSPRHLIKEKRETATLKCYPIPRHDTVYWYQQGPGQDPQFLISFYEKMQSDKGSIPDRFSAQQFSDYHSELNMSSLELGDSALYFCASSFSGIVEQFFGPGTRLTVL.

The chain uses TRBV7-3 and TRBJ2-1; TCRdb indicates TRBD2, and absent DNA this call remains unverified. The CDR3 is 13 residues long. Germline V lookup: CDR1 SGHTA, CDR2 FQGTGA. The CDR3 sequence is CASSLFGGDEQFF.

J is TRBJ2-5 and V is TRBV6-2 or TRBV6-3; checking the TCRdb D call of TRBD2 is not possible without DNA. The germline gives CDR1 MNHEY, CDR2 SVGEGT. The CDR3 is 12 amino acids. The CDR3 loop reads CASGTSLETQYF.

The CDR3 loop is CSVRGTGSHGYTF. The V and J genes are TRBV29-1 and TRBJ1-2; TCRdb selects TRBD1, and the lack of DNA leaves this call unchecked. The germline V gene encodes CDR1 SQVTM and CDR2 ANQGSEA. The CDR3 is 13 amino acids.

J is TRBJ2-3 and V is TRBV5-6; TCRdb proposes TRBD2, but this gene call is untestable without DNA. The CDR3 runs to 17 residues. CDR1 SGHDT and CDR2 YYEEEE come from the germline V gene. The CDR3 loop reads CASSPVAGRSSTDTQYF.

CDR3 in amino acids: CASTSGFADTQYF. The chain has TRBV12-3 or TRBV12-4 and TRBJ2-3; TCRdb designates TRBD2, a call that cannot be tested without DNA. This CDR3 is built from 13 residues.

The chain combines TRBV14 with TRBJ2-7; TCRdb returns TRBD2, unconfirmable since there is no DNA. The CDR3 covers 16 residues. Per germline, CDR1 SGHDN and CDR2 FVKESK. The CDR3: CASSLGTSGGVYEQYF.

The chain is built from TRBV15 and TRBJ1-1; TCRdb returns TRBD1, unconfirmable since there is no DNA. Germline CDR1 reads LNHNV; CDR2 reads YYDKDF (reference sequence). This CDR3 is 16 amino acids long. The CDR3 is CATSRTRTGLDTEAFF.

The chain has TRBV29-1 and TRBJ1-1; TCRdb proposes TRBD1, but this gene call is untestable without DNA. The CDR3 is made up of 14 amino acids. Germline CDR1 SQVTM, CDR2 ANQGSEA. The CDR3 spells CSVAPGGPNTEAFF.

The chain links TRBV7-2 to TRBJ2-3; TCRdb outputs TRBD2, but without DNA this stays unchecked. From germline, CDR1 is SGHTA and CDR2 FQGNSA. This CDR3 has 17 residues. The chain's CDR3 is CASSSEGTSGMKDTQYF.

Here the CDR3 reads CASSLPGRYNEQFF. The genes are TRBV18 and TRBJ2-1. The CDR3 contains 14 residues. CDR1 is KGHSH, CDR2 LQKENI, per germline.

The V call is TRBV20-1, the J call TRBJ2-7; TCRdb gives TRBD2 as the D gene, but with no DNA this cannot be confirmed. This CDR3 region has 15 residues. Germline V gene sequence: CDR1 DFQATT, CDR2 SNEGSKA (reference sequence). This chain's CDR3 is CSVWGREGMSYEQYF.

The chain carries TRBV5-6 and TRBJ2-5. CDR3 size: 13 residues. Germline values: CDR1 SGHDT, CDR2 YYEEEE. CDR3 protein: CASSQVLQETQYF.

This rearrangement joins TRBV20-1 to TRBJ2-1; TCRdb designates TRBD1, a call that cannot be tested without DNA. Germline values: CDR1 DFQATT, CDR2 SNEGSKA (reference sequence). There are 15 residues in the CDR3. This CDR3 reads CSAREPRGHYNEQFF.